Listed below are T cell receptor beta chains from one sample, sequenced in a study of T cells of healthy individuals. TCRdb fed the 5' RACE reads into MiXCR, producing one record per CDR3 protein. This sample yields approximately 50,000 distinct CDR3 sequences, of which about 14% are seen a single time; roughly 16% belongs to the top ten. These receptor sequences come from a human donor in good health. Both conserved end residues are part of each CDR3. The D gene is left open where the match is weak. Where a row states a size, it is once, few, many or the class of an expanded clone; other rows omit it.

v_call: TRBV3-1; d_call: .; j_call: TRBJ2-1; clone_size: many; cdr3_nt: TGTGCCAGCAGCCACTCCGAAGGCTCCTACAATGAGCAGTTCTTC; cdr3_aa: CASSHSEGSYNEQFF
v_call: TRBV9; d_call: .; j_call: TRBJ2-5; clone_size: few; cdr3_nt: TGTGCCAGCAGCGTAGGGGACCGAAGGGAGACCCAGTACTTC; cdr3_aa: CASSVGDRRETQYF
v_call: TRBV10-1; d_call: .; j_call: TRBJ2-2; clone_size: many; cdr3_nt: TGCGCCAGCAGTGACTTTGGACCCAACGGGGAGCTGTTTTTT; cdr3_aa: CASSDFGPNGELFF
v_call: TRBV20-1; d_call: .; j_call: TRBJ1-5; clone_size: many; cdr3_nt: TGCAGTGCAGGGAGGGGTCTTGGCAATCAGCCCCAGCATTTT; cdr3_aa: CSAGRGLGNQPQHF
v_call: TRBV18; d_call: .; j_call: TRBJ2-7; clone_size: many; cdr3_nt: TGTGCCAGCTCATCATACACAGGGGAGGGGACCTACGAGCAGTACTTC; cdr3_aa: CASSSYTGEGTYEQYF
v_call: TRBV7-6; d_call: TRBD2; j_call: TRBJ2-7; clone_size: few; cdr3_nt: TGTGCCAGCAGCCCCGGACTAGCGGGGCACTACGAGCAGTACTTC; cdr3_aa: CASSPGLAGHYEQYF
v_call: TRBV18; d_call: .; j_call: TRBJ2-3; clone_size: many; cdr3_nt: TGTGCCAGCTCACCTAGTGATACGCAGTATTTT; cdr3_aa: CASSPSDTQYF
v_call: TRBV12-3/TRBV12-4; d_call: TRBD1; j_call: TRBJ1-4; clone_size: .; cdr3_nt: TGTGCCAGCAAAGACACAGGGGCCCCTAATGAAAAACTGTTTTTT; cdr3_aa: CASKDTGAPNEKLFF
v_call: TRBV20-1; d_call: TRBD1; j_call: TRBJ2-7; clone_size: few; cdr3_nt: TGCAGTGCTAGAGACGGGGACAGGGTGGGCGAGCAGTACTTC; cdr3_aa: CSARDGDRVGEQYF
v_call: TRBV5-1; d_call: .; j_call: TRBJ1-2; clone_size: .; cdr3_nt: TGCGCCAGCAGAGTGGATGACTATGGCTACACCTTC; cdr3_aa: CASRVDDYGYTF
v_call: TRBV7-2; d_call: .; j_call: TRBJ2-7; clone_size: .; cdr3_nt: TGTGCCAGCAGCTTAGTCGGCGACAGGCCCTATCTTAGCTCCTACGAGCAGTACTTC; cdr3_aa: CASSLVGDRPYLSSYEQYF
v_call: TRBV7-2; d_call: .; j_call: TRBJ2-3; clone_size: many; cdr3_nt: TGTGCCAGCAGCCCTATGATCGGCGCAGATACGCAGTATTTT; cdr3_aa: CASSPMIGADTQYF
v_call: TRBV6-5; d_call: .; j_call: TRBJ1-1; clone_size: many; cdr3_nt: TGTGCCAGCAGGCTCAGGCGTTCCACTGAAGCTTTCTTT; cdr3_aa: CASRLRRSTEAFF
v_call: TRBV4-3; d_call: .; j_call: TRBJ1-1; clone_size: few; cdr3_nt: TGCGCCAGCAGCCAGATGACAGCCATGAACACTGAAGCTTTCTTT; cdr3_aa: CASSQMTAMNTEAFF
v_call: TRBV30; d_call: TRBD2; j_call: TRBJ2-5; clone_size: .; cdr3_nt: TGTGCCTGGAGTGTACCTAGCGGAGCACGGGAGACCCAGTACTTC; cdr3_aa: CAWSVPSGARETQYF
v_call: TRBV7-9; d_call: .; j_call: TRBJ2-2; clone_size: many; cdr3_nt: TGTGCCAGCAGCCCCCAAAACACCGGGGAGCTGTTTTTT; cdr3_aa: CASSPQNTGELFF
v_call: TRBV2; d_call: TRBD1; j_call: TRBJ1-1; clone_size: many; cdr3_nt: TGTGCCAGCAGCTGGGACAGGCAGCTTTCTGAAGCTTTCTTT; cdr3_aa: CASSWDRQLSEAFF
v_call: TRBV20-1; d_call: .; j_call: TRBJ2-5; clone_size: .; cdr3_nt: TGCAGTGCTACCTCCGGGGGAGGGGGCGCCATGAAGACCCAGTACTTC; cdr3_aa: CSATSGGGGAMKTQYF
v_call: TRBV21-1; d_call: .; j_call: TRBJ2-5; clone_size: .; cdr3_nt: TGTGCCAGCAGCGATCGGGACAGGGGGCGCGAGACCCAGTACTTC; cdr3_aa: CASSDRDRGRETQYF
v_call: TRBV11-2; d_call: TRBD2; j_call: TRBJ2-2; clone_size: few; cdr3_nt: TGTGCCAGCAGATTGATAGCGGGAACCTACACCGGGGAGCTGTTTTTT; cdr3_aa: CASRLIAGTYTGELFF
v_call: TRBV3-1; d_call: .; j_call: TRBJ2-7; clone_size: medium-sized; cdr3_nt: TGTGCCAGCAGCCAAGGGGACTACGAGCAGTACTTC; cdr3_aa: CASSQGDYEQYF
v_call: TRBV10-2; d_call: TRBD2; j_call: TRBJ2-1; clone_size: few; cdr3_nt: TGCGCCAGCAGTACCCCCGGGACTAGCGGTTCGAGCTCCTACAATGAGCAGTTCTTC; cdr3_aa: CASSTPGTSGSSSYNEQFF
v_call: TRBV20-1; d_call: TRBD1; j_call: TRBJ1-2; clone_size: many; cdr3_nt: TGCAGTGCTGCCGGGACAGGAGGGGTCAACACCTTC; cdr3_aa: CSAAGTGGVNTF
v_call: TRBV2; d_call: .; j_call: TRBJ2-2; clone_size: .; cdr3_nt: TGTGCCAGCAGGGATCGGGACGGCGCGAACACCGGGGAGCTGTTTTTT; cdr3_aa: CASRDRDGANTGELFF
v_call: TRBV20-1; d_call: .; j_call: TRBJ2-6; clone_size: .; cdr3_nt: TGCAGTGCTAGAGCAAGGCTTTTGGGGGCCAACGTCCTGACTTTC; cdr3_aa: CSARARLLGANVLTF
v_call: TRBV18; d_call: .; j_call: TRBJ1-6; clone_size: .; cdr3_nt: TGTGCCAGCTCACCATCGGGACTCGAAAATTCACCCCTCCACTTT; cdr3_aa: CASSPSGLENSPLHF
v_call: TRBV18; d_call: TRBD1; j_call: TRBJ1-6; clone_size: many; cdr3_nt: TGTGCCAGCTCACCATCTGGATCCGCGCAGGGGGCGCATTCACCCCTCCACTTT; cdr3_aa: CASSPSGSAQGAHSPLHF
v_call: TRBV19; d_call: TRBD2; j_call: TRBJ2-2; clone_size: few; cdr3_nt: TGTGCCAGTAGCGTCAGGGATAGCGGGACCACCGGGGAGCTGTTTTTT; cdr3_aa: CASSVRDSGTTGELFF
v_call: TRBV3-1; d_call: .; j_call: TRBJ1-2; clone_size: few; cdr3_nt: TGTGCCAGCAGCAGGGGAAGAGGCTACACCTTC; cdr3_aa: CASSRGRGYTF
v_call: TRBV5-1; d_call: .; j_call: TRBJ2-1; clone_size: few; cdr3_nt: TGCGCCAGCAGCGTCCAGGGGAATGAGCAGTTCTTC; cdr3_aa: CASSVQGNEQFF
v_call: TRBV9; d_call: .; j_call: TRBJ2-7; clone_size: medium-sized; cdr3_nt: TGTGCCAGCAGCGCCGGACAGTTGGGTGACGAGCAGTACTTC; cdr3_aa: CASSAGQLGDEQYF
v_call: TRBV30; d_call: TRBD2; j_call: TRBJ2-7; clone_size: many; cdr3_nt: TGTGCCTGGAGTCCTGGGACTAGCGGGATTTTTTTTGACGAGCAGTACTTC; cdr3_aa: CAWSPGTSGIFFDEQYF
v_call: TRBV5-1; d_call: TRBD2; j_call: TRBJ2-1; clone_size: .; cdr3_nt: TGCGCCAGCAGTCTGTACTCCCAGCGGGAGGGTTCCTACAATGAGCAGTTCTTC; cdr3_aa: CASSLYSQREGSYNEQFF
v_call: TRBV10-3; d_call: TRBD2; j_call: TRBJ2-7; clone_size: .; cdr3_nt: TGTGCCGCGACTAGCTCGGTCACGAGCTCCTACGAGCAGTACTTC; cdr3_aa: CAATSSVTSSYEQYF
v_call: TRBV7-2; d_call: TRBD2; j_call: TRBJ2-1; clone_size: many; cdr3_nt: TGTGCCAGCAGCCCTCGGACTAGCGGGGGCCCTTCCGATGAGCAGTTCTTC; cdr3_aa: CASSPRTSGGPSDEQFF
v_call: TRBV7-2; d_call: TRBD1; j_call: TRBJ1-2; clone_size: many; cdr3_nt: TGTGCCAGCAGCGGGGACAGGGTTGCGGGCTACACCTTC; cdr3_aa: CASSGDRVAGYTF
v_call: TRBV29-1; d_call: .; j_call: TRBJ1-3; clone_size: many; cdr3_nt: TGCAGCGTTGCCTCCGCCAGTCGCTCTGGAAACACCATATATTTT; cdr3_aa: CSVASASRSGNTIYF
v_call: TRBV12-3/TRBV12-4; d_call: .; j_call: TRBJ2-1; clone_size: .; cdr3_nt: TGTGCCAGCAGTTTAGGGGGAGGCGACAATGAGCAGTTCTTC; cdr3_aa: CASSLGGGDNEQFF
v_call: TRBV11-1; d_call: TRBD2; j_call: TRBJ2-3; clone_size: many; cdr3_nt: TGTGCCAGCAGTCGCGAAGGGCTAGCGGACGGCACAGATACGCAGTATTTT; cdr3_aa: CASSREGLADGTDTQYF
v_call: TRBV2; d_call: .; j_call: TRBJ1-2; clone_size: many; cdr3_nt: TGTGCCAGCAGTGAATCTCTTCGGTACACCTTC; cdr3_aa: CASSESLRYTF
v_call: TRBV24-1; d_call: .; j_call: TRBJ2-2; clone_size: once; cdr3_nt: TGTGCCACCAGTGACCCCTCGGGGACGGGCACCGGGGAGCTGTTTTTT; cdr3_aa: CATSDPSGTGTGELFF
v_call: TRBV13; d_call: .; j_call: TRBJ2-3; clone_size: many; cdr3_nt: TGTGCCAGCAGCTTAGGCCCCACGGATACGCAGTATTTT; cdr3_aa: CASSLGPTDTQYF
v_call: TRBV19; d_call: .; j_call: TRBJ1-5; clone_size: .; cdr3_nt: TGTGCCGGTAGTATGGCGAGCAATCAGCCCCAGCATTTT; cdr3_aa: CAGSMASNQPQHF